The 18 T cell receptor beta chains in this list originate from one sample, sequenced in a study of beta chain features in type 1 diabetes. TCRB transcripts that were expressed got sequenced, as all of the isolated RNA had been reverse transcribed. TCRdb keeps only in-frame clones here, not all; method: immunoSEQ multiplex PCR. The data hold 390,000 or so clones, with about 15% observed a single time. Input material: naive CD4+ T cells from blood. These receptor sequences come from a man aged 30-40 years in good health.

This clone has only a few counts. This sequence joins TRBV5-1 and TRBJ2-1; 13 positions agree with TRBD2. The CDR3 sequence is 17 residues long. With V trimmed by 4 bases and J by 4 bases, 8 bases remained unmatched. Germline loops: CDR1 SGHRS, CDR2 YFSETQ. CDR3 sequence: CASSQLAGGPEYNEQFF. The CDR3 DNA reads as TGCGCCAGCAGCCAACTAGCGGGAGGGCCTGAGTACAATGAGCAGTTCTTC.

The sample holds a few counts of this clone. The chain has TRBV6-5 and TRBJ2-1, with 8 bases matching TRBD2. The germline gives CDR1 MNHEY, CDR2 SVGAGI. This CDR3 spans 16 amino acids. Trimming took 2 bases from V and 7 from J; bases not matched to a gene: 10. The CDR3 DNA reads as TGTGCCAGCAGTTACGCCGGTACTAGCGGAGTGAATGAGCAGTTCTTC. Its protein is CASSYAGTSGVNEQFF.

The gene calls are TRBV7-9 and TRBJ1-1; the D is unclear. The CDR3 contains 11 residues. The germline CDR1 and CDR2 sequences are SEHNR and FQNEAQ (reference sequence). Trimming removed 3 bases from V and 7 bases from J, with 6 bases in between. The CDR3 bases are TGTGCCAGCAGCTTGGTGGATGAAGCTTTCTTT. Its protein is CASSLVDEAFF.

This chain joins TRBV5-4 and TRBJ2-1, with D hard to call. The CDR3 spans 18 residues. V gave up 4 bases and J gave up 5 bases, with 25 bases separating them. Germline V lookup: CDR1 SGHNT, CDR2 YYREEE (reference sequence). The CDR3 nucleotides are TGTGCCAGCAGCCGTGGTCTTTCCACGACTCCGGCCCACAATGAGCAGTTCTTC. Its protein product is CASSRGLSTTPAHNEQFF. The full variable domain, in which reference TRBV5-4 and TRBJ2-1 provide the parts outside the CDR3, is ETGVTQSPTHLIKTRGQQVTLRCSSQSGHNTVSWYQQALGQGPQFIFQYYREEENGRGNFPPRFSGLQFPNYSSELNVNALELDDSALYLCASSRGLSTTPAHNEQFFGPGTRLTVL.

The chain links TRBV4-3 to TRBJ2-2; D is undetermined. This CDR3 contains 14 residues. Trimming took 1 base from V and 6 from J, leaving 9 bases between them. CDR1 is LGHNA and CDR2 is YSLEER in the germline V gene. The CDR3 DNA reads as TGCGCCAGCAGCCAAGGAGTTCGCCCCGGGGAGCTGTTTTTT. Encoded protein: CASSQGVRPGELFF.

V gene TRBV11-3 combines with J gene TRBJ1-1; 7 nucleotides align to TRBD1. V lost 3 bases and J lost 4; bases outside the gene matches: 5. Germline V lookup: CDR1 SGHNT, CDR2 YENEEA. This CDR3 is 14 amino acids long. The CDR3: CASSFDRVGTEAFF. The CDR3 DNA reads TGTGCCAGCAGCTTTGACAGGGTGGGCACTGAAGCTTTCTTT. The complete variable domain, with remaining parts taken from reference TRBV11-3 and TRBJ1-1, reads EAGVVQSPRYKIIEKKQPVAFWCNPISGHNTLYWYLQNLGQGPELLIRYENEEAVDDSQLPKDRFSAERLKGVDSTLKIQPAELGDSAVYLCASSFDRVGTEAFFGQGTRLTVV.

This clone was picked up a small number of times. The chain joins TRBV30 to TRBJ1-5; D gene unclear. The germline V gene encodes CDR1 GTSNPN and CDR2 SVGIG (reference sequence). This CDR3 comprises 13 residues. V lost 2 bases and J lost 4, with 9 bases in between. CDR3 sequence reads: CAWSPRANQPQHF. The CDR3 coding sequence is TGTGCCTGGAGTCCTAGGGCTAATCAGCCCCAGCATTTT.

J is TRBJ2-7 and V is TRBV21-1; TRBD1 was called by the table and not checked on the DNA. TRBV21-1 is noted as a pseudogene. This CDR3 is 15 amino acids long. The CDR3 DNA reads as TGTGCCAGCAGCAAAGGCCAGGGGTTTTCCTACGAGCAGTACGTC. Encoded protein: CASSKGQGFSYEQYV.

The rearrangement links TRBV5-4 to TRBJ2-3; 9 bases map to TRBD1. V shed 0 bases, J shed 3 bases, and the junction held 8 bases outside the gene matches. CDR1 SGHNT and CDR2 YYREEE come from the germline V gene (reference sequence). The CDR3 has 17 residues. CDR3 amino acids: CASSLVSRGTGTDTQYF. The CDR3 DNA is TGTGCCAGCAGCTTGGTTTCGCGCGGGACAGGGACAGATACGCAGTATTTT.

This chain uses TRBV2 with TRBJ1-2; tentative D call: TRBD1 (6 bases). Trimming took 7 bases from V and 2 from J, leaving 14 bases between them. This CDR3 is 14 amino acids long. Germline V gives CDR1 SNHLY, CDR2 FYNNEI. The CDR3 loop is CASNRGALNYGYTF. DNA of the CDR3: TGTGCCAGCAACCGGGGGGCTCTAAACTATGGCTACACCTTC.

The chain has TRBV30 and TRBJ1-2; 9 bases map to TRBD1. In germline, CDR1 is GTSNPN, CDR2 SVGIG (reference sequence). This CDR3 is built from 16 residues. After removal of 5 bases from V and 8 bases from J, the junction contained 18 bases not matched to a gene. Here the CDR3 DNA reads TGTGCCTGGGGACAGGGGAATTCCGGTCGCCTACCGGGCTACACCTTC. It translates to CAWGQGNSGRLPGYTF.

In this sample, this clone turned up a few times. CDR3 sequence reads: CASRSLDRLNTEAFF. In DNA, the CDR3 is TGTGCCAGCCGCTCATTGGACAGATTGAACACTGAAGCTTTCTTT. The chain employs TRBV6-6 and TRBJ1-1, with D maybe TRBD1 (6 bases). V lost 8 bases, J lost 0 bases, and 16 bases lay in between. The CDR3 is made up of 15 amino acids. Germline CDR1 reads MNHNY; CDR2 reads SVGAGI (reference sequence).

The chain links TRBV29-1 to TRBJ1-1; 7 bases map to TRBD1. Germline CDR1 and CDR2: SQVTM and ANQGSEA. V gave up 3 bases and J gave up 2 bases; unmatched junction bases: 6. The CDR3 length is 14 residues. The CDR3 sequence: CSVDRGLSNTEAFF. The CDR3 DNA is TGCAGCGTTGATAGGGGGCTATCTAACACTGAAGCTTTCTTT.

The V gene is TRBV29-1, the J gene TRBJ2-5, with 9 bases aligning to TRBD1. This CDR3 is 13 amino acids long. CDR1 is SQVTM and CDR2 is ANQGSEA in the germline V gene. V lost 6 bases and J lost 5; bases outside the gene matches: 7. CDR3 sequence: CSVEQGAGETQYF. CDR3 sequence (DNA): TGCAGCGTAGAACAGGGGGCAGGGGAGACCCAGTACTTC.

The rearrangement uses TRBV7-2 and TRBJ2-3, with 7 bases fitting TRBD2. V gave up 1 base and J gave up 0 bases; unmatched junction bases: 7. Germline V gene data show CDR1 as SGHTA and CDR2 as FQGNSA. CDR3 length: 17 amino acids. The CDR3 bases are TGTGCCAGCAGCTTAGTGGGAGCGGGGTTTAGCACAGATACGCAGTATTTT. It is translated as CASSLVGAGFSTDTQYF.

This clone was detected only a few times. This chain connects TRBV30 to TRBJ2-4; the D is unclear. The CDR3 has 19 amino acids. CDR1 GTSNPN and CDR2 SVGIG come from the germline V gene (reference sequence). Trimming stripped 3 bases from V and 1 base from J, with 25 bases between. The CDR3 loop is CAWRDRKVVGSWAKNIQYF. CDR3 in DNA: TGTGCCTGGAGGGATAGAAAAGTGGTCGGGTCTTGGGCCAAAAACATTCAGTACTTC. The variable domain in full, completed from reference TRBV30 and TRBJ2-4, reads SQTIHQWPATLVQPVGSPLSLECTVEGTSNPNLYWYRQAAGRGLQLLFYSVGIGQISSEVPQNLSASRPQDRQFILSSKKLLLSDSGFYLCAWRDRKVVGSWAKNIQYFGAGTRLSVL.

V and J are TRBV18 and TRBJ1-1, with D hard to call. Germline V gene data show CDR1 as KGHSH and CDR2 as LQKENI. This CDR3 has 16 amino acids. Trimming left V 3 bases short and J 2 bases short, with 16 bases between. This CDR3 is CASSPPRSSRNTEAFF. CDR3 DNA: TGTGCCAGCTCACCCCCGCGTAGCAGCAGAAACACTGAAGCTTTCTTT.

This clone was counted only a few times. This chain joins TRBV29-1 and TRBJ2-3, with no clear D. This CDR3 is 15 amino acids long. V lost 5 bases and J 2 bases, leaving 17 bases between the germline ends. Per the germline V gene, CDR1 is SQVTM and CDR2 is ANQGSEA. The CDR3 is CSVSAGFSLTDTQYF. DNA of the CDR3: TGCAGCGTTTCCGCCGGGTTTTCCCTCACAGATACGCAGTATTTT.